These T cell receptor beta chains were read from a single sample in a study of OX40 agonist ivuxolimab in advanced cancers. Clones were read by immunoSEQ multiplex PCR, and TCRdb kept only the in-frame ones, dropping some. The sample consists of around 56,000 clones, roughly 90% of them appearing once. The input for sequencing was CD4+ or CD8+ T cells sorted from blood, taken in a trial of the OX40 agonist ivuxolimab. All receptors come from an adult with an advanced solid tumor such as melanoma, head and neck, liver or kidney cancer. CDR3s include the opening cysteine and the closing phenylalanine or tryptophan. Each record gives: CDR3 protein, CDR3 DNA, J gene, V gene, D gene, clone size. The D gene is left open where the match is weak. The size entry is marked missing in some rows and otherwise reads once, few, many or a size class.

cdr3_aa: CASSQLDGYNSPLHF; cdr3_nt: TGCGCCAGCAGCCAATTGGACGGGTATAATTCACCCCTCCACTTT; j_call: TRBJ1-6; v_call: TRBV4-1; d_call: NA; clone_size: once
cdr3_aa: CASSVGGRLPTDTQYF; cdr3_nt: TGTGCCAGCAGCGTAGGGGGACGTCTCCCCACAGATACGCAGTATTTT; j_call: TRBJ2-3; v_call: TRBV9; d_call: NA; clone_size: NA
cdr3_aa: CASSYGRGYTF; cdr3_nt: TGTGCCAGCAGTTACGGCAGGGGCTACACCTTC; j_call: TRBJ1-2; v_call: TRBV6-5; d_call: NA; clone_size: NA
cdr3_aa: CASSTRGSNQPQHF; cdr3_nt: TGTGCCAGCAGTACCCGAGGTAGCAATCAGCCCCAGCATTTT; j_call: TRBJ1-5; v_call: TRBV6-6; d_call: NA; clone_size: NA
cdr3_aa: CASRGVGKLFF; cdr3_nt: TGTGCCAGCAGGGGGGTTGGAAAACTGTTTTTT; j_call: TRBJ1-4; v_call: TRBV7-9; d_call: NA; clone_size: NA
cdr3_aa: CASSLAPSGETQYF; cdr3_nt: TGTGCCAGCAGCTTAGCTCCGTCCGGGGAGACCCAGTACTTC; j_call: TRBJ2-5; v_call: TRBV7-6; d_call: NA; clone_size: NA
cdr3_aa: CASSTNRGRAYNEQFF; cdr3_nt: TGTGCCAGCAGTACAAACAGGGGCAGAGCCTACAATGAGCAGTTCTTC; j_call: TRBJ2-1; v_call: TRBV28; d_call: TRBD1; clone_size: NA
cdr3_aa: CASTLAAGNTIYF; cdr3_nt: TGTGCCAGTACATTAGCAGCTGGAAACACCATATATTTT; j_call: TRBJ1-3; v_call: TRBV19; d_call: NA; clone_size: once
cdr3_aa: CASSFTGLAGGPLSTDTQYF; cdr3_nt: TGCGCCAGCAGCTTTACGGGACTAGCGGGAGGGCCTCTTAGCACAGATACGCAGTATTTT; j_call: TRBJ2-3; v_call: TRBV5-1; d_call: TRBD2; clone_size: once
cdr3_aa: CASGGWGDSTDTQYF; cdr3_nt: TGTGCCAGCGGGGGATGGGGGGACAGCACAGATACGCAGTATTTT; j_call: TRBJ2-3; v_call: TRBV25-1; d_call: NA; clone_size: few
cdr3_aa: CASSAMTGRVYF; cdr3_nt: TGCGCCAGCAGCGCCATGACCGGCCGTGTCTATTTT; j_call: TRBJ2-3; v_call: TRBV5-1; d_call: NA; clone_size: NA
cdr3_aa: CSVQGSTDTQYF; cdr3_nt: TGCAGCGTTCAGGGAAGCACAGATACGCAGTATTTT; j_call: TRBJ2-3; v_call: TRBV29-1; d_call: NA; clone_size: NA
cdr3_aa: CASSLPLDRGTFF; cdr3_nt: TGTGCCAGCAGTTTACCCCTCGACAGGGGAACTTTCTTT; j_call: TRBJ1-1; v_call: TRBV28; d_call: TRBD1; clone_size: NA
cdr3_aa: CASSIREQNTEAFF; cdr3_nt: TGTGCCAGTAGTATCAGGGAACAGAACACTGAAGCTTTCTTT; j_call: TRBJ1-1; v_call: TRBV19; d_call: NA; clone_size: NA
cdr3_aa: CSVLTGEGYGYTF; cdr3_nt: TGCAGCGTACTGACAGGGGAAGGATATGGCTACACCTTC; j_call: TRBJ1-2; v_call: TRBV29-1; d_call: TRBD1; clone_size: NA
cdr3_aa: CASSLDFTDTQYF; cdr3_nt: TGTGCCAGCAGTTTGGACTTCACAGATACGCAGTATTTT; j_call: TRBJ2-3; v_call: TRBV27; d_call: NA; clone_size: NA
cdr3_aa: CASSYGGLNEQFF; cdr3_nt: TGCGCCAGCAGTTATGGGGGGCTGAATGAGCAGTTCTTC; j_call: TRBJ2-1; v_call: TRBV10-2; d_call: NA; clone_size: NA
cdr3_aa: CASSFNPVAYSYEQYF; cdr3_nt: TGTGCCAGCAGTTTCAACCCCGTAGCCTATTCCTACGAGCAGTACTTC; j_call: TRBJ2-7; v_call: TRBV27; d_call: NA; clone_size: NA
cdr3_aa: CASSIDRPEAFF; cdr3_nt: TGTGCCAGTAGTATTGATCGTCCTGAAGCTTTCTTT; j_call: TRBJ1-1; v_call: TRBV19; d_call: NA; clone_size: few
cdr3_aa: CASSLEGQSYEQYF; cdr3_nt: TGTGCCAGCAGCTTAGAGGGACAGAGCTACGAGCAGTACTTC; j_call: TRBJ2-7; v_call: TRBV7-6; d_call: TRBD1; clone_size: once
cdr3_aa: CASSLGGNTIYF; cdr3_nt: TGTGCCAGCAGCTTAGGGGGAAACACCATATATTTT; j_call: TRBJ1-3; v_call: TRBV7-9; d_call: NA; clone_size: NA
cdr3_aa: CASSVTSGTYYEQYF; cdr3_nt: TGTGCCAGCAGTGTAACTAGCGGGACTTACTACGAGCAGTACTTC; j_call: TRBJ2-7; v_call: TRBV27; d_call: TRBD2; clone_size: NA
cdr3_aa: CASSEFTGTQETQYF; cdr3_nt: TGCGCCAGCAGTGAGTTCACAGGTACTCAAGAGACCCAGTACTTC; j_call: TRBJ2-5; v_call: TRBV10-2; d_call: NA; clone_size: NA
cdr3_aa: CASSSGPWTGEGAFF; cdr3_nt: TGTGCCAGCAGTTCCGGACCCTGGACAGGGGAGGGAGCTTTCTTT; j_call: TRBJ1-1; v_call: TRBV28; d_call: TRBD1; clone_size: few
cdr3_aa: CASSPSPDTEAFF; cdr3_nt: TGTGCCAGCAGCCCAAGTCCAGACACTGAAGCTTTCTTT; j_call: TRBJ1-1; v_call: TRBV9; d_call: NA; clone_size: NA
cdr3_aa: CSARSNEQFF; cdr3_nt: TGCAGTGCTAGATCCAATGAGCAGTTCTTC; j_call: TRBJ2-1; v_call: TRBV20-1; d_call: NA; clone_size: NA
cdr3_aa: CSVLTGSGYGYTF; cdr3_nt: TGCAGCGTTCTCACAGGGAGCGGGTATGGCTACACCTTC; j_call: TRBJ1-2; v_call: TRBV29-1; d_call: NA; clone_size: NA
cdr3_aa: CASSLVAGGKADTQYF; cdr3_nt: TGTGCCAGCAGCTTAGTGGCAGGGGGAAAGGCAGATACGCAGTATTTT; j_call: TRBJ2-3; v_call: TRBV7-9; d_call: TRBD1; clone_size: NA
cdr3_aa: CSVEPTGGSYGYTF; cdr3_nt: TGCAGCGTTGAGCCAACAGGGGGGTCCTATGGCTACACCTTC; j_call: TRBJ1-2; v_call: TRBV29-1; d_call: TRBD1; clone_size: NA
cdr3_aa: CASSPLAGSTDTQYF; cdr3_nt: TGTGCCAGCTCACCCCTAGCGGGGAGCACAGATACGCAGTATTTT; j_call: TRBJ2-3; v_call: TRBV18; d_call: TRBD2; clone_size: NA
cdr3_aa: CASSYLAGEGEQFF; cdr3_nt: TGTGCCAGCAGTTACTTAGCGGGAGAAGGTGAGCAGTTCTTC; j_call: TRBJ2-1; v_call: TRBV6-6; d_call: TRBD2; clone_size: NA
cdr3_aa: CASSSPLDGYYGYTF; cdr3_nt: TGTGCCAGCAGTTCCCCTCTGGACGGATACTATGGCTACACCTTC; j_call: TRBJ1-2; v_call: TRBV6-5; d_call: NA; clone_size: NA
cdr3_aa: CAWSVPGLNTEAFF; cdr3_nt: TGTGCCTGGAGTGTCCCAGGGCTGAACACTGAAGCTTTCTTT; j_call: TRBJ1-1; v_call: TRBV30; d_call: NA; clone_size: NA
cdr3_aa: CASSPPLQLGNEKLFF; cdr3_nt: TGTGCCAGCAGCCCTCCCTTACAACTGGGTAATGAAAAACTGTTTTTT; j_call: TRBJ1-4; v_call: TRBV7-8; d_call: NA; clone_size: once
cdr3_aa: CASSLEVGITEAFF; cdr3_nt: TGTGCCAGCAGCTTGGAAGTGGGAATCACTGAAGCTTTCTTT; j_call: TRBJ1-1; v_call: TRBV5-6; d_call: NA; clone_size: few
cdr3_aa: CASTALLSSYNEQFF; cdr3_nt: TGTGCCAGCACCGCGCTTCTGAGCTCCTACAATGAGCAGTTCTTC; j_call: TRBJ2-1; v_call: TRBV2; d_call: NA; clone_size: NA
cdr3_aa: CASSGDRDSPRDEQFF; cdr3_nt: TGTGCCAGCAGCGGGGACCGGGACTCTCCCCGGGATGAGCAGTTCTTC; j_call: TRBJ2-1; v_call: TRBV5-4; d_call: NA; clone_size: NA
cdr3_aa: CASSQEEYQETQYF; cdr3_nt: TGCGCCAGCAGCCAAGAGGAGTACCAAGAGACCCAGTACTTC; j_call: TRBJ2-5; v_call: TRBV4-1; d_call: NA; clone_size: NA
cdr3_aa: CASSRRGLGDTQYF; cdr3_nt: TGTGCCAGCAGCCGAAGGGGGCTCGGAGATACGCAGTATTTT; j_call: TRBJ2-3; v_call: TRBV7-3; d_call: TRBD1; clone_size: once
cdr3_aa: CASSEGGGTGGYSNQPQHF; cdr3_nt: TGTGCCAGCAGTGAAGGAGGTGGGACAGGGGGTTATAGCAATCAGCCCCAGCATTTT; j_call: TRBJ1-5; v_call: TRBV6-1; d_call: TRBD1; clone_size: NA
cdr3_aa: CASSLSGSSYEQYF; cdr3_nt: TGTGCCAGCAGCCTCAGCGGGAGCTCCTACGAGCAGTACTTC; j_call: TRBJ2-7; v_call: TRBV11-2; d_call: TRBD2; clone_size: NA
cdr3_aa: CASSLGTGYYGYTF; cdr3_nt: TGCGCCAGCAGCTTAGGGACAGGTTACTATGGCTACACCTTC; j_call: TRBJ1-2; v_call: TRBV5-1; d_call: TRBD1; clone_size: NA
cdr3_aa: CASSDVPLSGAAF; cdr3_nt: TGTGCCAGCAGTGATGTCCCGTTGTCCGGGGCGGCCTTC; j_call: TRBJ1-2; v_call: TRBV2; d_call: NA; clone_size: NA
cdr3_aa: CASSATGPNYGYTF; cdr3_nt: TGTGCCAGCAGTGCTACGGGTCCTAACTATGGCTACACCTTC; j_call: TRBJ1-2; v_call: TRBV25-1; d_call: NA; clone_size: NA
cdr3_aa: CATSRDTGLGETQYF; cdr3_nt: TGTGCCACCAGCAGAGATACCGGACTAGGAGAGACCCAGTACTTC; j_call: TRBJ2-5; v_call: TRBV15; d_call: TRBD2; clone_size: NA
cdr3_aa: CASSDLARNIQYF; cdr3_nt: TGTGCCAGCAGTGATTTGGCCAGAAACATTCAGTACTTC; j_call: TRBJ2-4; v_call: TRBV25-1; d_call: NA; clone_size: NA
cdr3_aa: CASSQYASPPNQPQHF; cdr3_nt: TGCGCCAGCAGCCAATATGCCTCCCCTCCCAATCAGCCCCAGCATTTT; j_call: TRBJ1-5; v_call: TRBV4-1; d_call: NA; clone_size: NA
cdr3_aa: CASSLEGNDNQPQHF; cdr3_nt: TGTGCCAGCAGCTTAGAGGGAAACGACAATCAGCCCCAGCATTTT; j_call: TRBJ1-5; v_call: TRBV7-8; d_call: NA; clone_size: NA
cdr3_aa: CASSLGLHEQYF; cdr3_nt: TGTGCCAGCAGCTTAGGCCTCCACGAGCAGTACTTC; j_call: TRBJ2-7; v_call: TRBV11-2; d_call: NA; clone_size: NA
cdr3_aa: CSVKGANTGELFF; cdr3_nt: TGCAGCGTTAAAGGCGCGAACACCGGGGAGCTGTTTTTT; j_call: TRBJ2-2; v_call: TRBV29-1; d_call: NA; clone_size: NA
cdr3_aa: CASTSRRQAPYEKLFF; cdr3_nt: TGTGCCAGCACCTCTCGTCGGCAGGCCCCTTATGAAAAACTGTTTTTT; j_call: TRBJ1-4; v_call: TRBV6-6; d_call: NA; clone_size: NA